Described below is a single TCR beta chain sequence and its context. The data were taken from a study of T cells expressing NK-cell markers. Background on the study: From sorted CD3+CD56+NKG2C+, CD3+CD56+NKG2C- and CD3+CD56-NKG2C+ T cells came the TCR beta repertoires.

After re-calling the 5' RACE reads, TCRdb lists one entry per CDR3 protein, DNA absent. The listing records about 460,000 distinct CDR3 sequences. Germline assignment: CDR1 MGHDK and CDR2 SYGVNS. The CDR3 has 13 amino acids. J is TRBJ2-3 and V is TRBV25-1; TCRdb calls TRBD2, which cannot be checked without DNA. The sequence was collected from a woman between 50 and 59 years old in good health. Sequences were obtained from blood T cells: a sorted CD56 or NKG2C T cell subset, CD4+ or CD8+ T cells, or bulk PBMC T cells (not recorded which). This chain's CDR3 is CASTGLALDTQYF.